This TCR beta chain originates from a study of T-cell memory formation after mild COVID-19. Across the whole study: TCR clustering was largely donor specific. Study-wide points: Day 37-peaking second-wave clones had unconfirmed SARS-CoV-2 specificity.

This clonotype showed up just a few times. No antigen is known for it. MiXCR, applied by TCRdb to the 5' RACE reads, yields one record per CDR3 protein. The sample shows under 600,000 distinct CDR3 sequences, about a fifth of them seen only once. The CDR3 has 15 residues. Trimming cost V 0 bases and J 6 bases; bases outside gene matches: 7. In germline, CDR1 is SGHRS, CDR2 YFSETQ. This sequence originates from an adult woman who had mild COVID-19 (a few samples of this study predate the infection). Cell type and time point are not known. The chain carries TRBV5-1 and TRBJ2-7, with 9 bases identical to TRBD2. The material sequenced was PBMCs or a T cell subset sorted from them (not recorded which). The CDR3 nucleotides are TGCGCCAGCAGCTTGGGAGCGGGGGGATTTGGCGAGCAGTACTTC. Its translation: CASSLGAGGFGEQYF.